The T cell receptor beta chain described here comes from a study of PD-L1 blockade in urothelial cancer. Looking at the study overall: Patients initiated atezolizumab in about 2014 at 1,200 mg intravenously every 3 weeks. Study-wide results and limits: Patients with below-median pretreatment blood clonality survived longer. Larger 3-week expansion of tumor-associated blood clones was seen in durable-benefit patients.

Trimming pared 0 bases from V and 4 bases from J, leaving 10 bases between. CDR1 is LNHDA and CDR2 is SQIVND in the germline V gene (reference sequence). The CDR3 totals 15 residues. This clone was detected only once. Its antigen is not identified. Time point in this sample: pretreatment peripheral blood. Patients had urothelial carcinoma that was locally advanced or metastatic. Produced via immunoSEQ multiplex PCR; TCRdb's table is partial and in-frame only. The table lists roughly 87,000 clones, roughly 90% of them singletons. Sequencing was performed on PBMCs, taken around atezolizumab (anti-PD-L1) treatment. The sequence derives from a woman older than 75 with urothelial cancer. The rearrangement joins TRBV19 to TRBJ1-5; D remains ambiguous. The CDR3 nucleotides are TGTGCCAGTAGTATAGATCGGAGCGGTAATCAGCCCCAGCATTTT. It encodes CASSIDRSGNQPQHF. The complete variable domain, with remaining parts taken from reference TRBV19 and TRBJ1-5, reads DGGITQSPKYLFRKEGQNVTLSCEQNLNHDAMYWYRQDPGQGLRLIYYSQIVNDFQKGDIAEGYSVSREKKESFPLTVTSAQKNPTAFYLCASSIDRSGNQPQHFGDGTRLSIL.